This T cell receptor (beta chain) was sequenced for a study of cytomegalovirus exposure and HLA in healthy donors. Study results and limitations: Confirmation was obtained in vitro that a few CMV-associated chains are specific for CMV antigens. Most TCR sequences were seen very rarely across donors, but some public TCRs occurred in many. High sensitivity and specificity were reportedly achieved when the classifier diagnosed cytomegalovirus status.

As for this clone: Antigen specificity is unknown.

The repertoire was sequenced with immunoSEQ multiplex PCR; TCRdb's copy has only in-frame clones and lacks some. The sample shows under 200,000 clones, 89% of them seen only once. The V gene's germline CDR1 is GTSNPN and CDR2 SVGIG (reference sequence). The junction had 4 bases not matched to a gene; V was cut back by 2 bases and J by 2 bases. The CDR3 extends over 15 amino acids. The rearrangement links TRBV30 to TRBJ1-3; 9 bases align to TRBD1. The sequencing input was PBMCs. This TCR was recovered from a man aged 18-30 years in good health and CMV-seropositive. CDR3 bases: TGTGCCTGGAGTCGGGACAGGGCTGCTGGAAACACCATATATTTT. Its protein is CAWSRDRAAGNTIYF.